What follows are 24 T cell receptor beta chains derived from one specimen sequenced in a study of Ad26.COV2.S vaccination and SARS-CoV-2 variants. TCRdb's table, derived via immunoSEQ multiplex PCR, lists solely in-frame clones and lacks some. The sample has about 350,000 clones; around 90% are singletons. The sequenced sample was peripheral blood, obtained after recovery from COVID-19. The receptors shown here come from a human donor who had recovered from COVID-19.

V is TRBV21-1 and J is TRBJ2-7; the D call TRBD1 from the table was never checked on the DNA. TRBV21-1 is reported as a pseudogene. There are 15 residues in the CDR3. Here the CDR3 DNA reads TGTGCCAGCAGCAAAATACGGACAGGGGACTACGAGCAGTACTTC. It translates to CASSKIRTGDYEQYF.

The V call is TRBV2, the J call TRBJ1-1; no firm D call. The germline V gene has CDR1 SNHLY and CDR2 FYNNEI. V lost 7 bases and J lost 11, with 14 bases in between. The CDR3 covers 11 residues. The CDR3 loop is CASISSDLAFF. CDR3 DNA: TGTGCCAGCATCTCATCGGATTTGGCTTTCTTT. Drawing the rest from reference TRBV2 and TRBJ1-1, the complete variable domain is EPEVTQTPSHQVTQMGQEVILRCVPISNHLYFYWYRQILGQKVEFLVSFYNNEISEKSEIFDDQFSVERPDGSNFTLKIRSTKLEDSAMYFCASISSDLAFFGQGTRLTVV.

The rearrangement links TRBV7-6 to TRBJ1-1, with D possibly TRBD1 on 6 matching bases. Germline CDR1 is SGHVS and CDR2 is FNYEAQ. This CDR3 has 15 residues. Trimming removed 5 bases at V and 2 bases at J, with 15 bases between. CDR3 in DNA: TGTGCCAGCAGCCGACCACAGGGAGGAAACACTGAAGCTTTCTTT. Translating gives CASSRPQGGNTEAFF.

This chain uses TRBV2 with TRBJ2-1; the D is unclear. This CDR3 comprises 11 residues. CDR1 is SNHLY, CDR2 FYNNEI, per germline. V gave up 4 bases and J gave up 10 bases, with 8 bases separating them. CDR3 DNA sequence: TGTGCCAGCAGTGTGGAAGGGGAGCAGTTCTTC. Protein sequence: CASSVEGEQFF.

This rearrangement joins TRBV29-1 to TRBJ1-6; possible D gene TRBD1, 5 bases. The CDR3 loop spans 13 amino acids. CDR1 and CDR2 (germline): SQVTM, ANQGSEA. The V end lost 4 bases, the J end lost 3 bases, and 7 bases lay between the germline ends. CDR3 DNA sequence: TGCAGCGTTGCAACAGGCTATAATTCACCCCTCCACTTT. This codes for CSVATGYNSPLHF. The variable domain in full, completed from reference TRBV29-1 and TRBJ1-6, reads SAVISQKPSRDICQRGTSLTIQCQVDSQVTMMFWYRQQPGQSLTLIATANQGSEATYESGFVIDKFPISRPNLTFSTLTVSNMSPEDSSIYLCSVATGYNSPLHFGNGTRLTVT.

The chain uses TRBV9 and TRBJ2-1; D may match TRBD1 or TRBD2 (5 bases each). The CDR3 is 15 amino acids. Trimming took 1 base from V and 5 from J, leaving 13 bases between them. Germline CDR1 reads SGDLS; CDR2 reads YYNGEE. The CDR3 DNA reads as TGTGCCAGCAGCGTATCCGGGACCCCAGACAATGAGCAGTTCTTC. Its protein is CASSVSGTPDNEQFF. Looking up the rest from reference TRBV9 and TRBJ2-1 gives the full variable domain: DSGVTQTPKHLITATGQRVTLRCSPRSGDLSVYWYQQSLDQGLQFLIQYYNGEERAKGNILERFSAQQFPDLHSELNLSSLELGDSALYFCASSVSGTPDNEQFFGPGTRLTVL.

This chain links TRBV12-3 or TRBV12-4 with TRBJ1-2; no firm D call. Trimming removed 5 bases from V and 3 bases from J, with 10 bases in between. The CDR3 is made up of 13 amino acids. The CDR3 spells CASSPALYYGYTF. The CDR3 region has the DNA TGTGCCAGCAGTCCGGCCCTCTACTATGGCTACACCTTC.

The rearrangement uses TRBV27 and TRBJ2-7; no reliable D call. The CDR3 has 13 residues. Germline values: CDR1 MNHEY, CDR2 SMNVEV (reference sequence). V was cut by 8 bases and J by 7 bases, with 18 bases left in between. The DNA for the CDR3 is TGTGCCAGCTGCCGAGACACCTGTCGGGAGCAGTACTTC. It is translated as CASCRDTCREQYF.

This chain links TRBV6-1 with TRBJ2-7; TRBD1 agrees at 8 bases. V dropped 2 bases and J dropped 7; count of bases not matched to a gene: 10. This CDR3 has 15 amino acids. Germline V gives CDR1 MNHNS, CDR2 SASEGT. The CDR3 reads CASSELPQGAGEQYF. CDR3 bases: TGTGCCAGCAGTGAACTTCCTCAGGGGGCTGGGGAGCAGTACTTC.

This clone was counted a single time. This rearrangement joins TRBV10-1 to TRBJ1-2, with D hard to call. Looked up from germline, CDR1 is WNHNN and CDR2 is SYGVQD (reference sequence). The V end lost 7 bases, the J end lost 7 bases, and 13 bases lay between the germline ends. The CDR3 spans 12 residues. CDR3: CASKDGWSGYTF. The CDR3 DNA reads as TGCGCCAGCAAAGACGGGTGGAGTGGCTACACCTTC.

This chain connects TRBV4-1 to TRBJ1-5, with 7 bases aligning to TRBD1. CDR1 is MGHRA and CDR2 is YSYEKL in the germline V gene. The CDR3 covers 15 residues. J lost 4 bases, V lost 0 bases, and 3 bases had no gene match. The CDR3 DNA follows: TGCGCCAGCAGCCAAGACGTCAGGGGGAATCAGCCCCAGCATTTT. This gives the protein CASSQDVRGNQPQHF.

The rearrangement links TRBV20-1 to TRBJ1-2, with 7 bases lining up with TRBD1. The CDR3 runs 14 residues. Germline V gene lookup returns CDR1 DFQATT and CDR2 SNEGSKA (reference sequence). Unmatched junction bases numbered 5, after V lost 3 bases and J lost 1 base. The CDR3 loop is CSASRDSSNYGYTF. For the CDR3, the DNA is TGCAGTGCTAGTAGGGACAGTAGTAACTATGGCTACACCTTC.

The CDR3 protein is CAARPRGGLYGYTF. The CDR3 coding sequence is TGTGCCGCTCGTCCCCGGGGGGGGCTCTATGGCTACACCTTC. This chain links TRBV27 with TRBJ1-2; D possibly corresponds to TRBD1 (6 bases). Looked up from germline, CDR1 is MNHEY and CDR2 is SMNVEV (reference sequence). There are 14 residues in the CDR3. Deletions cut 11 bases from V and 4 bases from J, with 20 bases between.

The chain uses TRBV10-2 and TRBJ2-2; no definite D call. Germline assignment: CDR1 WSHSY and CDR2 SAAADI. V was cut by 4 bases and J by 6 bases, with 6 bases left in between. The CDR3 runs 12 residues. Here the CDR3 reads CASSVRPGELFF. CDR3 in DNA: TGCGCCAGCAGTGTGCGGCCCGGGGAGCTGTTTTTT.

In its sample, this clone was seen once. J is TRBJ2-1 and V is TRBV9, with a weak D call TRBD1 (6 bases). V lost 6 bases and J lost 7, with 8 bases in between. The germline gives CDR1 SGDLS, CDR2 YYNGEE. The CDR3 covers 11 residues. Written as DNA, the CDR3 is TGTGCCAGCACCACAGGGAATGAGCAGTTCTTC. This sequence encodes CASTTGNEQFF.

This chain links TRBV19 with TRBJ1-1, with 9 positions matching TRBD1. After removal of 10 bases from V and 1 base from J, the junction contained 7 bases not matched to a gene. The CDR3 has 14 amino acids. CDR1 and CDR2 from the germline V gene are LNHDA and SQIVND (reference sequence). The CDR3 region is CATSRDRENTEAFF. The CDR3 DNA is TGTGCCACCTCCCGGGACAGGGAGAACACTGAAGCTTTCTTT.

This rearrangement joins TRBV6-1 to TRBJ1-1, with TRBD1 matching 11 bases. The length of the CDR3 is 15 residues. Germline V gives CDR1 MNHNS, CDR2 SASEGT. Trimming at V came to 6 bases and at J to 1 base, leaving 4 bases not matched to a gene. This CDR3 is CASRPGQGGNTEAFF. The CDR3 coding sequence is TGTGCCAGCAGGCCGGGACAGGGGGGGAACACTGAAGCTTTCTTT.

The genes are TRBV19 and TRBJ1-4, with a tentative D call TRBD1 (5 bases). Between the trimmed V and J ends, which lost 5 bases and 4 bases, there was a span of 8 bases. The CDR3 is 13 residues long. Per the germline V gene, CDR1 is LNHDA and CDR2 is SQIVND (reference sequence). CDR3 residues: CASSDSYNEKLFF. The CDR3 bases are TGTGCCAGTAGTGACAGTTATAATGAAAAACTGTTTTTT.

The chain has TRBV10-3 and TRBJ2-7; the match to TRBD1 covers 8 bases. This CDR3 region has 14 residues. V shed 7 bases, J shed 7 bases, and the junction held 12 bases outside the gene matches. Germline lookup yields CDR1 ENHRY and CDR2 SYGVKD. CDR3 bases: TGTGCCATCAATCCTGGACAGGGAAGAGGGGAGCAGTACTTC. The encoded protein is CAINPGQGRGEQYF.

This CDR3 is CASTGTSSYEQYF. Written as DNA, the CDR3 is TGTGCCAGTACCGGGACATCATCCTACGAGCAGTACTTC. V usage is TRBV27 and J usage is TRBJ2-7, with D possibly being TRBD1 (6 bases). CDR1 and CDR2 from the germline V gene are MNHEY and SMNVEV (reference sequence). CDR3 length: 13 amino acids. V lost 9 bases and J lost 1, with 13 bases in between.

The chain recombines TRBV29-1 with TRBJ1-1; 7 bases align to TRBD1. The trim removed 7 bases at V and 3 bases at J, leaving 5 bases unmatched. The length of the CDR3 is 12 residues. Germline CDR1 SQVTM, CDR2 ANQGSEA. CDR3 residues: CSARQGDTEAFF. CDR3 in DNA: TGCAGCGCCAGACAGGGAGACACTGAAGCTTTCTTT. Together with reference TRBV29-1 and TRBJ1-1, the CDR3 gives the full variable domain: SAVISQKPSRDICQRGTSLTIQCQVDSQVTMMFWYRQQPGQSLTLIATANQGSEATYESGFVIDKFPISRPNLTFSTLTVSNMSPEDSSIYLCSARQGDTEAFFGQGTRLTVV.

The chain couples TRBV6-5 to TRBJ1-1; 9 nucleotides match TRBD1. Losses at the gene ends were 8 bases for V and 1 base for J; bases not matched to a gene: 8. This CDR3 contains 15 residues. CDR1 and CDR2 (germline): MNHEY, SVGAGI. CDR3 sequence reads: CASPRDRAGNTEAFF. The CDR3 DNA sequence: TGTGCCAGCCCCCGGGACAGGGCTGGGAACACTGAAGCTTTCTTT.

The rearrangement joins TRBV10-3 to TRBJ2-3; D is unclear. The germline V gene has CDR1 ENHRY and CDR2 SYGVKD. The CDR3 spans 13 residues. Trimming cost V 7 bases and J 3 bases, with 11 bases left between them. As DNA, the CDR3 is TGTGCCATCATGGTCCAGTCGACAGATACGCAGTATTTT. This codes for CAIMVQSTDTQYF.

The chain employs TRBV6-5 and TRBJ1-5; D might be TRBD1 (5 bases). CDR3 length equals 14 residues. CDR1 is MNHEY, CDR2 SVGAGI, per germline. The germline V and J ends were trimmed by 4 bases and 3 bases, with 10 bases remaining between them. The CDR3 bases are TGTGCCAGCAGTTCGAGACAGCTCAATCAGCCCCAGCATTTT. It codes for CASSSRQLNQPQHF.